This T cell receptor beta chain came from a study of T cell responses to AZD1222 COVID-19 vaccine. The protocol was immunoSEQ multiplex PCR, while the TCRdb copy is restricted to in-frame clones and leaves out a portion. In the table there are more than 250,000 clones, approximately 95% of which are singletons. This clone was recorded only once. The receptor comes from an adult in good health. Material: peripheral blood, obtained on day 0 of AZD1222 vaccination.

CDR3 region: CASSQIQGGEQYF. The CDR3 nucleotides read TGTGCCAGCAGTCAGATACAGGGGGGGGAGCAGTACTTC. This sequence joins TRBV6-6 and TRBJ2-7; D perhaps matches TRBD1 (8 bases). V was clipped by 5 bases and J by 7 bases, with 15 bases between them. CDR3 length: 13 residues. From germline, CDR1 is MNHNY and CDR2 SVGAGI (reference sequence).